This TCR beta chain was captured in a study of blood T cell repertoires in COVID-19 (dated by TCRdb to the early 2020s). For the wider study: The collaborator samples originated in the United States, Italy and Spain and spanned the acute and convalescent phases of COVID-19. The repertoires were released in a freely available public database intended as a resource for research on the immune response to SARS-CoV-2. Sample metadata almost always included a de-identified subject ID, COVID-19 status, age in years and sex. Where available, HLA class I and class II types were taken from metadata supplied by the sample provider and were not determined by assay-based typing. The samples were drawn from the first 160 participants of the ongoing ImmuneRACE study and from 1,254 subjects provided by 6 global collaborators. The material from the prospective study consisted of cDNA or gDNA derived from T cells, B-cell-depleted T cells, or PBMCs. Subjects who had been exposed to COVID-19, were actively infected with it, or had recovered from it provided the deeply sampled blood TCRbeta repertoires that made up the dataset.

TCRbeta CDR3 regions were amplified from genomic DNA by means of the immunoSEQ Assay, a bias-controlled multiplex PCR. As for how the authors treated the data: The number of nucleated cells in each sample was estimated by amplification of reference gene primers within the assay. Sequence reads were collapsed and filtered to measure the absolute abundance of every unique TCRbeta CDR3 rearrangement. For each sample, productive Simpson clonality was calculated as the square root of Simpson's diversity index over productive rearrangements. TCRdb provides this immuneACCESS table in a form limited to in-frame rearrangements. Some clones are lacking; in checked studies, under half of them reflect an unresolved V gene, and why the rest are absent is not known. V, J and clone size were drawn from that table, and D and trimming were deduced from the DNA. This sample is represented by roughly 250,000 clones; 65% to 90% of them were singletons. The ten top clones hold just under 3% of the sample.

Study-wide conclusions, independent of this receptor: The quantity of clinical and demographic metadata differed by source and by participant and was supplied without curation.

The collaborating institutions used their own protocols to collect whole blood in K2EDTA tubes. For TCRbeta analysis, collaborators shipped samples in one of three forms: frozen whole blood, isolated PBMCs, or DNA extracted from either of those sample types. To note about this clone: Its antigen is currently not known. No much larger clonotype is one base removed from it; base qualities were not supplied.

Sequenced: peripheral blood. This clonotype was obtained from a woman in her fifties or sixties with active or convalescent COVID-19.

CDR3 reads: CASSRDTGNEKLFF. The nucleotide sequence reads as follows: TGCGCCAGCAGCCGGGATACGGGTAATGAAAAACTGTTTTTT. This chain is built from TRBV5-1 and TRBJ1-4; the D segment cannot be called with confidence. Cut back by 4 bases and 4 bases, the V and J ends lie 11 bases apart. Counted from cysteine to phenylalanine, this CDR3 has 14 amino acids. Kept here is only the CDR3 DNA, which spans 42 bases and is read in frame from base 1. Based on the germline V gene, the CDR1 and CDR2 sequences are SGHRS and YFSETQ.